The rows below give T cell receptor gamma chains drawn from one sample of a study of human gamma delta and Vdelta1 T cells. TCRdb redid the clone calls on the PCR reads with CATT. The sample contains 400 to 450 gamma-chain clones, 12% of which appear only once. Sequencing was performed on Vdelta1 gamma-delta T cells from blood. The origin of the receptors is a human donor in good health. Each CDR3 is given with its conserved first and last residue. Clone size is not always given. Where it is, it says once, few, many or a class for expanded clones.

V gene	CDR3 length	J gene	clone size	CDR3 protein	CDR3 DNA
TRGV3	15	TRGJ1/TRGJ2	NA	CATWDRRSQGYKKLF	TGTGCCACCTGGGACAGGCGAAGTCAGGGGTATAAGAAACTCTTT
TRGV9	17	TRGJ1/TRGJ2	NA	CALWEVPLRKFYYKKLF	TGTGCCTTGTGGGAGGTGCCGCTCCGAAAATTTTATTATAAGAAACTCTTT
TRGV8	14	TRGJ1/TRGJ2	medium-sized	CATWSLEGGYKKLF	TGTGCCACCTGGTCCTTAGAGGGAGGATATAAGAAACTCTTT
TRGV4	14	TRGJP2	NA	CATWDGSSDWIKTF	TGTGCCACCTGGGATGGGAGTAGTGATTGGATCAAGACGTTT
TRGV5	14	TRGJP2	medium-sized	CATWDGSSDWIKTF	TGTGCCACCTGGGACGGTAGTAGTGATTGGATCAAGACGTTT
TRGV3	13	TRGJ1/TRGJ2	medium-sized	CATWDRPYYKKLF	TGTGCCACCTGGGACAGGCCCTATTATAAGAAACTCTTT
TRGV3	11	TRGJ1/TRGJ2	NA	CATWSYYKKLF	TGTGCCACCTGGTCCTATTATAAGAAACTCTTT
TRGV2	13	TRGJ1/TRGJ2	medium-sized	CATWDGRGYKKLF	TGTGCCACCTGGGACGGGCGAGGGTATAAGAAACTCTTT
TRGV5	12	TRGJ1/TRGJ2	medium-sized	CATWDPYYKKLF	TGTGCCACCTGGGACCCTTATTATAAGAAACTCTTT
TRGV3	11	TRGJ1/TRGJ2	few	CATFDRQGKLF	TGTGCCACCTTTGACAGGCAGGGGAAACTCTTT
TRGV8	11	TRGJ1/TRGJ2	few	CATWAPDKKLF	TGTGCCACCTGGGCCCCCGATAAGAAACTCTTT
TRGV9	13	TRGJ1/TRGJ2	NA	CALWEKQGYKKLF	TGTGCCTTGTGGGAGAAACAGGGGTATAAGAAACTCTTT
TRGV8	13	TRGJ1/TRGJ2	NA	CATWLRNYYKKLF	TGTGCCACCTGGCTCCGTAATTATTATAAGAAACTCTTT
TRGV2	16	TRGJP2	medium-sized	CATWDPRGGSDWIKTF	TGTGCCACCTGGGACCCCCGAGGGGGTAGTGATTGGATCAAGACGTTT
TRGV3	12	TRGJ1/TRGJ2	medium-sized	CATWDRNYKKLF	TGTGCCACCTGGGACAGAAATTATAAGAAACTCTTT
TRGV9	18	TRGJP	NA	CALCYVIPHELGKKIKVF	TGTGCCTTGTGTTATGTTATCCCCCACGAGTTGGGCAAAAAAATCAAGGTATTT
TRGV8	12	TRGJ1/TRGJ2	medium-sized	CATWDTRYKKLF	TGTGCCACCTGGGATACGCGGTATAAGAAACTCTTT
TRGV2	13	TRGJ1/TRGJ2	medium-sized	CATWDRYYYKKLF	TGTGCCACCTGGGACCGATATTATTATAAGAAACTCTTT
TRGV3	14	TRGJ1/TRGJ2	few	CATWDRPDYYKKLF	TGTGCCACCTGGGACAGGCCAGATTATTATAAGAAACTCTTT
TRGV3	13	TRGJ1/TRGJ2	few	CATWDRPGYKKLF	TGTGCCACCTGGGACAGGCCTGGCTATAAGAAACTCTTT
TRGV5	14	TRGJ1/TRGJ2	NA	CATWDRRIYYKKLF	TGTGCCACCTGGGACAGGCGGATTTATTATAAGAAACTCTTT
TRGV2	13	TRGJ1/TRGJ2	NA	CATWDGIQYKKLF	TGTGCCACCTGGGACGGGATTCAGTATAAGAAACTCTTT
TRGV2	13	TRGJ1/TRGJ2	NA	CATFDGLYYKKLF	TGTGCCACCTTTGACGGCCTTTATTATAAGAAACTCTTT
TRGV3	12	TRGJ1/TRGJ2	few	CATWDGPGRKLF	TGTGCCACCTGGGACGGGCCTGGTAGGAAACTCTTT
TRGV5	13	TRGJ1/TRGJ2	medium-sized	CATWDRPWYKKLF	TGTGCCACCTGGGACAGGCCTTGGTATAAGAAACTCTTT
TRGV3	13	TRGJ1/TRGJ2	NA	CATRDRQDYKKLF	TGTGCCACCCGGGACAGGCAGGATTATAAGAAACTCTTT
TRGV3	11	TRGJ1/TRGJ2	NA	CASGKRQEKLF	TGTGCCTCCGGAAAGAGGCAGGAGAAACTCTTT
TRGV4	13	TRGJ1/TRGJ2	few	CATWDWEYYKKLF	TGTGCCACCTGGGATTGGGAGTATTATAAGAAACTCTTT
TRGV3	13	TRGJ1/TRGJ2	NA	CATWDRRPYKKLF	TGTGCCACCTGGGACAGGCGCCCTTATAAGAAACTCTTT
TRGV9	19	TRGJ1/TRGJ2	large	CALWEVRGTDPERDYKKLF	TGTGCCTTGTGGGAGGTGCGCGGGACGGACCCCGAAAGGGATTATAAGAAACTCTTT
TRGV9	16	TRGJP	NA	CAMWEVQELGKKIKVF	TGTGCCATGTGGGAGGTTCAAGAGTTGGGCAAAAAAATCAAGGTATTT
TRGV3	17	TRGJ1/TRGJ2	NA	CATWDRPWGRLYYKKLF	TGTGCCACCTGGGACAGGCCGTGGGGCCGACTTTATTATAAGAAACTCTTT
TRGV4	16	TRGJ1/TRGJ2	large	CATWDVRRQNYYKKLF	TGTGCCACCTGGGACGTTCGCCGACAGAATTATTATAAGAAACTCTTT
TRGV5	11	TRGJ1/TRGJ2	few	CATWDRYYKLF	TGTGCCACCTGGGACAGGTATTACAAACTCTTT
TRGV5	11	TRGJ1/TRGJ2	NA	CATFFYYKKLF	TGTGCCACCTTTTTTTATTATAAGAAACTCTTT
TRGV8	14	TRGJ1/TRGJ2	few	CATWDSVRYYKKLF	TGTGCCACCTGGGATTCCGTGAGGTATTATAAGAAACTCTTT
TRGV3	13	TRGJ1/TRGJ2	medium-sized	CATWDRLYYKKLF	TGTGCCACCTGGGACAGGCTTTATTATAAGAAACTCTTT
TRGV5	13	TRGJ1/TRGJ2	NA	CATWDRRYYKKLF	TGTGCCACCTGGGACAGGCGGTATTATAAGAAACTCTTT
TRGV5	11	TRGJ1/TRGJ2	hyperexpanded	CATWFYYKKLF	TGTGCCACCTGGTTTTATTATAAGAAACTCTTT
TRGV9	12	TRGJ1/TRGJ2	large	CALWEAYYKKLF	TGTGCCTTGTGGGAGGCCTATTATAAGAAACTCTTT
TRGV9	13	TRGJ1/TRGJ2	medium-sized	CALWESVCYKKLF	TGTGCCTTGTGGGAGTCGGTGTGCTATAAGAAACTCTTT
TRGV5	12	TRGJ1/TRGJ2	medium-sized	CATWDRPKKKLF	TGTGCCACCTGGGACAGGCCAAAAAAGAAACTCTTT
TRGV3	14	TRGJ1/TRGJ2	medium-sized	CATWDRPGYYKKLF	TGTGCCACCTGGGACAGGCCAGGTTATTATAAGAAACTCTTT
TRGV9	11	TRGJ1/TRGJ2	medium-sized	CALWIYYKKLF	TGTGCCTTGTGGATTTATTATAAGAAACTCTTT
TRGV9	11	TRGJ1/TRGJ2	medium-sized	CALWEPQVKLF	TGTGCCTTGTGGGAGCCGCAGGTGAAACTCTTT
TRGV4	13	TRGJ1/TRGJ2	NA	CATWSSNYYKKLF	TGTGCCACCTGGTCTTCGAATTATTATAAGAAACTCTTT
TRGV2	13	TRGJ1/TRGJ2	medium-sized	CATWDGRGYKKLF	TGTGCCACCTGGGACGGGCGAGGTTATAAGAAACTCTTT
TRGV5	13	TRGJ1/TRGJ2	NA	CATWDRLHYKKLF	TGTGCCACCTGGGACAGGCTACATTATAAGAAACTCTTT
TRGV9	18	TRGJP	NA	CALWEVIPQLLGKKNKLF	TGTGCCTTGTGGGAGGTGATCCCCCAATTGTTGGGCAAAAAAAACAAGCTCTTT
TRGV8	15	TRGJ1/TRGJ2	few	CATWERNGNYYKKLF	TGTGCCACCTGGGAGCGAAATGGGAATTATTATAAGAAACTCTTT
TRGV5	14	TRGJ1/TRGJ2	few	CATWDRRYYYKKLF	TGTGCCACCTGGGACAGGAGATATTATTATAAGAAACTCTTT
TRGV5	13	TRGJP2	medium-sized	CATWDRRDWIKTF	TGTGCCACCTGGGACAGGCGAGATTGGATCAAGACGTTT
TRGV3	9	TRGJP1	NA	CTTGWFKIF	TGTACCACTGGTTGGTTCAAGATATTT
TRGV9	11	TRGJ1/TRGJ2	NA	CAGWDPQKKLF	TGTGCCGGGTGGGATCCGCAGAAGAAACTCTTT
TRGV9	14	TRGJ1/TRGJ2	NA	CALWETLVYYKKLF	TGTGCCTTGTGGGAGACTCTGGTTTATTATAAGAAACTCTTT
TRGV9	21	TRGJ1/TRGJ2	large	CALWEVRIFGSGGDFGYKKLF	TGTGCCTTGTGGGAGGTGCGGATTTTTGGTTCTGGCGGGGATTTTGGTTATAAGAAACTCTTT
TRGV9	18	TRGJ1/TRGJ2	few	CALWEVIPQEVGKKKKLF	TGTGCCTTGTGGGAGGTGATCCCCCAAGAGGTGGGGAAAAAAAAAAAGCTCTTT